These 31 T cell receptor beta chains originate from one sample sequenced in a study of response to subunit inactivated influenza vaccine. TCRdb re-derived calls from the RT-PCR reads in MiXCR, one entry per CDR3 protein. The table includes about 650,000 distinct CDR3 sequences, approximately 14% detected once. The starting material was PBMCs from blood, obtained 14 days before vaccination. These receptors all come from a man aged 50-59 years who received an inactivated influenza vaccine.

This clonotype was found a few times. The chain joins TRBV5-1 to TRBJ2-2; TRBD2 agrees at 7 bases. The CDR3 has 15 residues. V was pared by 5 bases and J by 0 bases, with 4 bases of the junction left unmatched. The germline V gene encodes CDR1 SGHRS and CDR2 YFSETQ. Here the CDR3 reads CASSPAGANTGELFF. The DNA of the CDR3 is TGCGCCAGCAGTCCCGCGGGGGCGAACACCGGGGAGCTGTTTTTT.

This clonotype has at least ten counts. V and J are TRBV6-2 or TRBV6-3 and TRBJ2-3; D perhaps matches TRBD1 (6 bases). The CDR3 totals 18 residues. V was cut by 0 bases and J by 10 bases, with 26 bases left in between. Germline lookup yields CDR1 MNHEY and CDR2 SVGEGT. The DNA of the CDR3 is TGTGCCAGCAGTTACTCGATAGGAGCCGGGACAAGGGGGAAGGCGCAGTATTTT. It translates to CASSYSIGAGTRGKAQYF.

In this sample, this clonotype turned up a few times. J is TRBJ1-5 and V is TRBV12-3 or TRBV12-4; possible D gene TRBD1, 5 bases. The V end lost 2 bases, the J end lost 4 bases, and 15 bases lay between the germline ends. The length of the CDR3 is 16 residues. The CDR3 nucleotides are TGTGCCAGCAGTTTATTTCCACAGGTGGGGAATCAGCCCCAGCATTTT. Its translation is CASSLFPQVGNQPQHF.

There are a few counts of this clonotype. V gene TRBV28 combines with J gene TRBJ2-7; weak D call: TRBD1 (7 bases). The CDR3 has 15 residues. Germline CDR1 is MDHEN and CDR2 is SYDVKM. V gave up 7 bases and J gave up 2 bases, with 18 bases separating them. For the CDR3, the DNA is TGTGCCAGCACCCCGGGGGCAGGGGGTCCCTACGAGCAGTACTTC. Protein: CASTPGAGGPYEQYF.

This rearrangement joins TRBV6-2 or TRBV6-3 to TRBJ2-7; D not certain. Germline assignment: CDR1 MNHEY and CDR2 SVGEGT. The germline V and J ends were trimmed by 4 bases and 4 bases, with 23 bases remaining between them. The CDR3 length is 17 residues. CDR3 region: CASSSQANPPRPYEQYF. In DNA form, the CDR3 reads TGTGCCAGCAGTTCCCAGGCCAACCCCCCCCGTCCGTACGAGCAGTACTTC.

The CDR3 DNA follows: TGTGCCAGCAGCGTAGGGCAAGGCGGGCTGACCCTCCACTTT. It encodes CASSVGQGGLTLHF. The rearrangement joins TRBV9 to TRBJ1-6; no firm D call. Germline CDR1 is SGDLS and CDR2 is YYNGEE. Between the trimmed V and J ends, which lost 0 bases and 14 bases, there was a span of 15 bases. The CDR3 runs to 14 residues.

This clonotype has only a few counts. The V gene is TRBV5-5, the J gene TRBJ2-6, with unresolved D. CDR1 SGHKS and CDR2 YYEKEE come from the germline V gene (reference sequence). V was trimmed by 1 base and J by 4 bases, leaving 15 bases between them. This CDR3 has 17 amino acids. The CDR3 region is CASSLRVVSMGANVLTF. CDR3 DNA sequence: TGTGCCAGCAGCTTGCGGGTGGTTAGTATGGGGGCCAACGTCCTGACTTTC.

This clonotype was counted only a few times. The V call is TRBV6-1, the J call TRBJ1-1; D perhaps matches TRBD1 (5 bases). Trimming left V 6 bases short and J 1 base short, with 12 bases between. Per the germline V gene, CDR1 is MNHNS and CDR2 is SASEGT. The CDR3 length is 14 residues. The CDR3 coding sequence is TGTGCCAGCAGATTTCGGGGGGGGAACACTGAAGCTTTCTTT. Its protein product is CASRFRGGNTEAFF.

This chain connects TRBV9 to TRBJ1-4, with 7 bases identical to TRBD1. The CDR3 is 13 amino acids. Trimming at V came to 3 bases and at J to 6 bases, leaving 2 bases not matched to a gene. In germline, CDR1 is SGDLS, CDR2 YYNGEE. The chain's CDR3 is CASSGGTDEKLFF. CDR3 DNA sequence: TGTGCCAGCAGCGGAGGGACAGATGAAAAACTGTTTTTT.

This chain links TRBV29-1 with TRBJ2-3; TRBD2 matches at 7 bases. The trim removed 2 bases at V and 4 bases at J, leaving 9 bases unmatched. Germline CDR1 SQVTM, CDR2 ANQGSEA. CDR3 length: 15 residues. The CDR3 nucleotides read TGCAGCGTTGAAATTCTAGCGGTGGGTGCAGATACGCAGTATTTT. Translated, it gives CSVEILAVGADTQYF.

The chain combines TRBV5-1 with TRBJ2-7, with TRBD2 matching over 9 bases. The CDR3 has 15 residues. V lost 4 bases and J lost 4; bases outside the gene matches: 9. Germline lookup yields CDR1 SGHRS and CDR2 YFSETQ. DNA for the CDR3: TGCGCCAGCAGCGAGGTGGCGGGGGGGCGGTACGAGCAGTACTTC. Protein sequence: CASSEVAGGRYEQYF.

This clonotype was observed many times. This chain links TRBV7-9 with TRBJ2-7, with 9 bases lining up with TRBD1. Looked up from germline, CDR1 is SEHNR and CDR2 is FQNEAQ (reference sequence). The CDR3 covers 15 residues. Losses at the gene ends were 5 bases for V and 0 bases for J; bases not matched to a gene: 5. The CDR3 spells CASSPPGQGSYEQYF. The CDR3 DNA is TGTGCCAGCAGCCCACCGGGACAGGGCTCCTACGAGCAGTACTTC. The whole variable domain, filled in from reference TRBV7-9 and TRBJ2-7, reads DTGVSQNPRHKITKRGQNVTFRCDPISEHNRLYWYRQTLGQGPEFLTYFQNEAQLEKSRLLSDRFSAERPKGSFSTLEIQRTEQGDSAMYLCASSPPGQGSYEQYFGPGTRLTVT.

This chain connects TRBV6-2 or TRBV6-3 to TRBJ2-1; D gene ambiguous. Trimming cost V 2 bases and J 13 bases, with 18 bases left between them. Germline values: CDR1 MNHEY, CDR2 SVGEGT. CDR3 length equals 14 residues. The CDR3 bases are TGTGCCAGCAGTTACCCATCGCCTAGGGCTGACCAGTTCTTC. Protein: CASSYPSPRADQFF.

The CDR3 reads CASSQEYNSDTQYF. CDR3 coding DNA: TGTGCCAGCAGCCAAGAGTATAATTCGGATACGCAGTATTTT. The chain uses TRBV4-2 and TRBJ2-3; D is unclear. Per germline, CDR1 LGHNA and CDR2 YNFKEQ. The CDR3 runs to 14 residues. With 0 bases removed from V and 6 bases from J, the gap between germline ends came to 10 bases.

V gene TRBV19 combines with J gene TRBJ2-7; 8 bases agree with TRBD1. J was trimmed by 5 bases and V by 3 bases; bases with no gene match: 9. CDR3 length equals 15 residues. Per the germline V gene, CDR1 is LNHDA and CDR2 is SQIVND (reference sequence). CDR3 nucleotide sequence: TGTGCCAGTAGTATTTCAGGGGGCAACCCCAACGAGCAGTACTTC. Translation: CASSISGGNPNEQYF.

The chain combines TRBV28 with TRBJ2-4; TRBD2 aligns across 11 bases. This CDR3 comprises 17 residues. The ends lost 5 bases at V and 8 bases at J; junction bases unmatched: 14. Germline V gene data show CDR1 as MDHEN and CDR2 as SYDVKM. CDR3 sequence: CASSTGGIAGGPDIQYF. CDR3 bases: TGTGCCAGCAGTACAGGCGGGATAGCGGGAGGGCCGGACATTCAGTACTTC.

CDR3 sequence (DNA): TGTGCCAGCAGTGATAGGACGACCTACAATGAGCAGTTCTTC. It specifies CASSDRTTYNEQFF. The chain employs TRBV2 and TRBJ2-1; no clear D. Germline CDR1 is SNHLY and CDR2 is FYNNEI. The V and J ends lost 3 bases and 2 bases respectively, with 8 bases between them. The CDR3 has 14 amino acids.

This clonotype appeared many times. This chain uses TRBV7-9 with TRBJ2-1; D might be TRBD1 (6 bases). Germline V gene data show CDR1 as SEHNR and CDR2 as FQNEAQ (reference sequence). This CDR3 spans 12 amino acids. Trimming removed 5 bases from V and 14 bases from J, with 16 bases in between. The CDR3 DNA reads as TGTGCCAGCAGCCCTAGACAGGACCGGGAGTTCTTC. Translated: CASSPRQDREFF.

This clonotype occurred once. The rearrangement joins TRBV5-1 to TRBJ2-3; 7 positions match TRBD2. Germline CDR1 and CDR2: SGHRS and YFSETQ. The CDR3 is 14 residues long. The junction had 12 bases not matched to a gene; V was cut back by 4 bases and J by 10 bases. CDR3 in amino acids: CASSPSLTSAAQYF. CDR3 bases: TGCGCCAGCAGCCCCTCCCTTACTAGCGCGGCGCAGTATTTT.

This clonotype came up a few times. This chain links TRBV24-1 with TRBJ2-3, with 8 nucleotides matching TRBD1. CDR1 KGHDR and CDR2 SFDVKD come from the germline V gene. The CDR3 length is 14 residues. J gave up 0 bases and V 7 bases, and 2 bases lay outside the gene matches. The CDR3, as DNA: TGTGCCACCAGCCGACAGGGGAGCACAGATACGCAGTATTTT. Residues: CATSRQGSTDTQYF.

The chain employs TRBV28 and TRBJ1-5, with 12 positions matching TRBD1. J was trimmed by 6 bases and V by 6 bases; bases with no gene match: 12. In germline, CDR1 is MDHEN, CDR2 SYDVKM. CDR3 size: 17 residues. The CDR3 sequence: CASSPTSGTGGRQPQHF. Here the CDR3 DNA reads TGTGCCAGCAGCCCAACCTCCGGGACAGGGGGCCGTCAGCCCCAGCATTTT.

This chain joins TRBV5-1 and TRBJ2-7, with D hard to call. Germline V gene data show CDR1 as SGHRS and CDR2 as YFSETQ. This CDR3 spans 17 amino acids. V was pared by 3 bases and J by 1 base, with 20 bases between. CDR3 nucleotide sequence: TGCGCCAGCAGCTACGACGGAAGCCCTGGGCCGTCCTACGAGCAGTACTTC. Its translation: CASSYDGSPGPSYEQYF.

In nucleotides, the CDR3 is TGTGCCAGCAGTTATCAGAATCAGCCCCAGCATTTT. Amino acids: CASSYQNQPQHF. The chain joins TRBV12-3 or TRBV12-4 to TRBJ1-5; unclear D gene. V shed 4 bases and J shed 4 bases, with 5 bases lying between them. This CDR3 is 12 amino acids long.

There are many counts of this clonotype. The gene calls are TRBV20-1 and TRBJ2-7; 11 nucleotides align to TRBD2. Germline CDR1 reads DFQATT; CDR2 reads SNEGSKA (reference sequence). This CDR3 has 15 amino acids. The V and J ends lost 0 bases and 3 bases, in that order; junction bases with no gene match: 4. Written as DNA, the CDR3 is TGCAGTGCTAGAGATAGCGGGAGGGTTGGCTACGAGCAGTACTTC. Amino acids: CSARDSGRVGYEQYF.

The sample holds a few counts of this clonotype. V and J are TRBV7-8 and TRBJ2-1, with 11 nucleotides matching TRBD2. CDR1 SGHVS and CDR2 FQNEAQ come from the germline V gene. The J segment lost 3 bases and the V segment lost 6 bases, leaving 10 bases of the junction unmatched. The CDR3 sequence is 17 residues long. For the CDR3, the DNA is TGTGCCAGCAGAAAAACCTCCGGGACTAGCGGCTACAATGAGCAGTTCTTC. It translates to CASRKTSGTSGYNEQFF.

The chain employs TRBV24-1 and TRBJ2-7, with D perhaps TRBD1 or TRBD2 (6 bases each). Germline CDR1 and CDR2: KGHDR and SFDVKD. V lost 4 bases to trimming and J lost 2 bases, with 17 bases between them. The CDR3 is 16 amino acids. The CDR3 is CATSDPGGDNTYEQYF. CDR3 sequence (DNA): TGTGCCACCAGTGACCCTGGCGGGGACAACACCTACGAGCAGTACTTC.

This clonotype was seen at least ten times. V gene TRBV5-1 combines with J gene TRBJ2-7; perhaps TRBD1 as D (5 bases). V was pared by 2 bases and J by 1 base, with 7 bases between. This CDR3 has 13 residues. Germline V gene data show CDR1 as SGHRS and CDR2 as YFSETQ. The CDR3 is CASSLRQSYEQYF. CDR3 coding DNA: TGCGCCAGCAGCTTAAGACAGTCCTACGAGCAGTACTTC.

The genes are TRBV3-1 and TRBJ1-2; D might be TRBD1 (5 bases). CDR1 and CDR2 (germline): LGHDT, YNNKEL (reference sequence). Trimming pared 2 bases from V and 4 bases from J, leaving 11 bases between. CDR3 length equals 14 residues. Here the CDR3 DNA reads TGTGCCAGCAGCCAAACCCTAGACAGCTATGGCTACACCTTC. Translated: CASSQTLDSYGYTF.

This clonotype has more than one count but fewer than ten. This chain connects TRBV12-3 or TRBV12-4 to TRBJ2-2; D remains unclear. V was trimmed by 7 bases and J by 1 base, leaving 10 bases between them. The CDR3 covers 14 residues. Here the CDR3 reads CASKRSGNTGELFF. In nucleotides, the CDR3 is TGTGCCAGCAAGCGATCGGGGAACACCGGGGAGCTGTTTTTT.

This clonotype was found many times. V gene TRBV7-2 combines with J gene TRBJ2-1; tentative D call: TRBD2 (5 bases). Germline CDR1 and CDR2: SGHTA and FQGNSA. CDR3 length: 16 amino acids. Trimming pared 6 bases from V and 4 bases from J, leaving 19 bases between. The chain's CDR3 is CASSSTGQRIYNEQFF. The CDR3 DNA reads TGTGCCAGCAGTTCAACGGGCCAGCGGATTTACAATGAGCAGTTCTTC.

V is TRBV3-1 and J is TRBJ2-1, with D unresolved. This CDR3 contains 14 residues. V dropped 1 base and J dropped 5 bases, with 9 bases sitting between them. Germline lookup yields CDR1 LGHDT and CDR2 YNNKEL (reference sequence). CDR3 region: CASSQGLGDNEQFF. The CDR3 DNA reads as TGTGCCAGCAGCCAAGGGCTCGGAGACAATGAGCAGTTCTTC.